The clone carrying this TCR beta chain came up many times. Time point described: newly diagnosed GD, antithyroid drugs for less than 3 months. There was RNA extracted from PBMCs, and the TCR library was made from it. This sample is drawn from a study of regulatory T cells in long-lasting Graves disease. HTBI primers from iRepertoire and Arm-PCR of CDR3 regions yielded the TCR beta libraries. TCRdb ran MiXCR on the multiplex PCR reads and lists one entry per CDR3 protein. Here the sample spans 350,000 to 500,000 distinct CDR3 sequences, 14% being singletons. Germline CDR1 MNHNS, CDR2 SASEGT. The ends were cut back, 6 bases at V and 2 bases at J, with 29 bases in the middle. This CDR3 is 19 amino acids long. This sample also belongs to another study, concerning T cells in Graves' hyperthyroidism and ophthalmopathy.

The sequence derives from a woman aged 50 to 60 with Graves disease. This rearrangement joins TRBV6-1 to TRBJ2-7, with D perhaps matching TRBD1 (6 bases). Sequencing used peripheral blood mononuclear cells (PBMCs), obtained at new diagnosis, from a patient treated with antithyroid drugs. The CDR3: CASRTTGLVYGGIPYEQYF. The CDR3 DNA reads TGTGCCAGCAGGACGACAGGACTGGTTTATGGTGGGATACCCTACGAGCAGTACTTC.